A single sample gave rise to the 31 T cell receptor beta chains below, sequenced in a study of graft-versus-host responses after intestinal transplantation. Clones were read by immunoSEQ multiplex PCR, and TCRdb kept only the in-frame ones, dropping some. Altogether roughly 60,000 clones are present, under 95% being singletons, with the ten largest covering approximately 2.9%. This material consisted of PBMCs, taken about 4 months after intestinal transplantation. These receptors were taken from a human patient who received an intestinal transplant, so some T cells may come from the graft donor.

This CDR3 reads CASSFGGDNQPQHF. The CDR3 DNA reads as TGCGCCAGCAGCTTTGGAGGGGACAATCAGCCCCAGCATTTT. The chain links TRBV5-1 to TRBJ1-5; perhaps TRBD1 as D (5 bases). The CDR3 sequence is 14 residues long. Trimming shortened V by 2 bases and J by 3 bases, and 9 bases separated the two germline ends. The V gene's germline CDR1 is SGHRS and CDR2 YFSETQ.

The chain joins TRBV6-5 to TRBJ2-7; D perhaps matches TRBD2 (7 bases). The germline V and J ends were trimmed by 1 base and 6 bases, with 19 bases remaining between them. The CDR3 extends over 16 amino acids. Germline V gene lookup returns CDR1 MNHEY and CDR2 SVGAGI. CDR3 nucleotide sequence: TGTGCCAGCAGTTACTACGCAGGGGCGGGGGTCTCCGAGCAGTACTTC. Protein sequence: CASSYYAGAGVSEQYF.

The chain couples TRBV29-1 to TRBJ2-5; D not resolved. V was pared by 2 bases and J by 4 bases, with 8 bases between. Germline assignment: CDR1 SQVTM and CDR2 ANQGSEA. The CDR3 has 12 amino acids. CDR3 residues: CSVENSLETQYF. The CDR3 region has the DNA TGCAGCGTTGAAAACAGTCTAGAGACCCAGTACTTC.

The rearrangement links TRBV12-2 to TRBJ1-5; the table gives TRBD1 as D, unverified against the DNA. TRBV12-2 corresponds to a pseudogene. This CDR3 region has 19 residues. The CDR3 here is CASRILPGQGEGSNQPQHF. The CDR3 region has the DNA TGTGCAAGTCGCATATTACCGGGACAGGGGGAAGGTAGCAATCAGCCCCAGCATTTT.

The CDR3 bases are TGTGCCAGCAGACCTAGGCTGGGGCCCGGTCCGGATACGCAGTATTTT. Translation gives CASRPRLGPGPDTQYF. V and J are TRBV7-6 and TRBJ2-3; D possibly corresponds to TRBD1 (5 bases). The germline gives CDR1 SGHVS, CDR2 FNYEAQ. Trimming took 6 bases from V and 6 from J, leaving 22 bases between them. The CDR3 extends over 16 amino acids.

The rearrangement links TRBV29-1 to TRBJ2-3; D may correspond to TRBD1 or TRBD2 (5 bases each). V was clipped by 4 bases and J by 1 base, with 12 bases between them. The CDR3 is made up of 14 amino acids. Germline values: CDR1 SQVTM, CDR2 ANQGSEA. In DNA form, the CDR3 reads TGCAGCGTTGCAGGGCAGGGAGGCACAGATACGCAGTATTTT. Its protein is CSVAGQGGTDTQYF.

The CDR3 DNA sequence: TGTGCCAGCGGGGGGATGAACACTGAAGCTTTCTTT. It encodes CASGGMNTEAFF. The chain uses TRBV21-1 and TRBJ1-1. TRBV21-1 is described as a pseudogene. The CDR3 loop spans 12 amino acids.

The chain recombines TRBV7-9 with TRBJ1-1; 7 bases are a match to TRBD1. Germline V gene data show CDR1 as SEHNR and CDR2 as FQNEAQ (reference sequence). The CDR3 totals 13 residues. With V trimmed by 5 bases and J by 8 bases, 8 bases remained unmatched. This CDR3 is CASSPRDSEEAFF. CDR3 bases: TGTGCCAGCAGCCCCCGGGACAGCGAGGAAGCTTTCTTT.

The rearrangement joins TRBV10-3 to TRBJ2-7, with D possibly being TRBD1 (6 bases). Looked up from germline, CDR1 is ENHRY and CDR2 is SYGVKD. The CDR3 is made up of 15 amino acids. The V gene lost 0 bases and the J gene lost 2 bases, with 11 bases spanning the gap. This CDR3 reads CAISESGTLAYEQYF. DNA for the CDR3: TGTGCCATCAGTGAGTCGGGGACACTCGCCTACGAGCAGTACTTC.

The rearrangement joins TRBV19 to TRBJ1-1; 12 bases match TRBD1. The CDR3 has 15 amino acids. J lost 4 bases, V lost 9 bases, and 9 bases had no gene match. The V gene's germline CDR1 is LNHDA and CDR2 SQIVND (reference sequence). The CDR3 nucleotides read TGTGCCAGGCCGGGACAGGGGGCCCGCAGCACTGAAGCTTTCTTT. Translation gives CARPGQGARSTEAFF.

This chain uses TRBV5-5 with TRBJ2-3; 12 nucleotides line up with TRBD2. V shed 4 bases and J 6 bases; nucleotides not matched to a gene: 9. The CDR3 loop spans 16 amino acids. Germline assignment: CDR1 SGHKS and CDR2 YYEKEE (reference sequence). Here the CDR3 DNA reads TGTGCCAGCAGCCCACCCCCTAGCGGGGGGGATGATACGCAGTATTTT. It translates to CASSPPPSGGDDTQYF.

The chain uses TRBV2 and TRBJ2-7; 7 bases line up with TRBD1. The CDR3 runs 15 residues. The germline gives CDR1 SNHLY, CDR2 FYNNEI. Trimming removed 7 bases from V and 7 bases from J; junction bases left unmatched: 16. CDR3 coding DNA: TGTGCCAGCATTATACAGGGGAAGATGAGTGGAGAGCAGTACTTC. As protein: CASIIQGKMSGEQYF.

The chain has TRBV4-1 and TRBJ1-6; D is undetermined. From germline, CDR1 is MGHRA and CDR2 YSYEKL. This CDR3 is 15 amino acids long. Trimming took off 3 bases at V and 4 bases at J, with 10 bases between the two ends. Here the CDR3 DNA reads TGCGCCAGCAGCCAGGTTGCCGGATATAATTCACCCCTCCACTTT. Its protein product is CASSQVAGYNSPLHF.

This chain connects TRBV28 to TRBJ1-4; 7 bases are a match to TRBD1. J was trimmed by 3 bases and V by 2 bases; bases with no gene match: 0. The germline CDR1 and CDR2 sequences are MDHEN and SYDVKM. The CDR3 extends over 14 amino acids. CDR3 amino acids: CASSLQGANEKLFF. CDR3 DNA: TGTGCCAGCAGTTTACAGGGGGCTAATGAAAAACTGTTTTTT.

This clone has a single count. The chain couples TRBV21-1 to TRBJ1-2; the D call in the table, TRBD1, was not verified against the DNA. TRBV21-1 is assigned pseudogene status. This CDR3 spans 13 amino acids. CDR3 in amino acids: CASSKEGQYGYTF. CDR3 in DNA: TGTGCCAGCAGCAAAGAGGGACAGTATGGCTACACCTTC.

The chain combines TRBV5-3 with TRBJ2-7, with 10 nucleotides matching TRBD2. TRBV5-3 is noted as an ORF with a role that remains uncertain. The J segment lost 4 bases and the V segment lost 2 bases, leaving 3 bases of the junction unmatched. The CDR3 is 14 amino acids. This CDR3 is CARSFLAGEYEQYF. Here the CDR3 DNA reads TGTGCCAGAAGCTTCCTAGCGGGAGAATACGAGCAGTACTTC.

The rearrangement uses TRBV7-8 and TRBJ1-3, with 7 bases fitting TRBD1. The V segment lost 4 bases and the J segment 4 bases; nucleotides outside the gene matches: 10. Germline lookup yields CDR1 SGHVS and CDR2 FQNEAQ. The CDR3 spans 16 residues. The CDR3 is CASSSTTGIGGNTIYF. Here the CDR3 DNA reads TGTGCCAGCAGCTCAACGACAGGGATTGGCGGAAACACCATATATTTT.

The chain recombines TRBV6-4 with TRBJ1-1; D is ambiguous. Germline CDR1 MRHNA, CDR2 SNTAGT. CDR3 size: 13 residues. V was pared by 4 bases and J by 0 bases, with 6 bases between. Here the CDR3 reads CASSVRMNTEAFF. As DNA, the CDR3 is TGTGCCAGCAGTGTTCGGATGAACACTGAAGCTTTCTTT.

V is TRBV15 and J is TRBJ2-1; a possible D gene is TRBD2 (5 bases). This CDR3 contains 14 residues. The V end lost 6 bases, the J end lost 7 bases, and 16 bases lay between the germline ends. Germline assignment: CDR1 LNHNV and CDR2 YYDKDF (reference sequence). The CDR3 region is CATRERQTLNEQFF. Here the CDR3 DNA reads TGTGCCACCAGGGAGCGGCAGACCCTGAATGAGCAGTTCTTC. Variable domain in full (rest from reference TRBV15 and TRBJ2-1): DAMVIQNPRYQVTQFGKPVTLSCSQTLNHNVMYWYQQKSSQAPKLLFHYYDKDFNNEADTPDNFQSRRPNTSFCFLDIRSPGLGDTAMYLCATRERQTLNEQFFGPGTRLTVL.

CDR3 DNA sequence: TGTGCCAGTAGTAGACAAGGGAATGGCTACACCTTC. This sequence encodes CASSRQGNGYTF. The chain combines TRBV19 with TRBJ1-2; D is ambiguous. V was shortened by 4 bases and J by 6 bases, with 9 bases between the two germline ends. Germline CDR1 is LNHDA and CDR2 is SQIVND (reference sequence). The CDR3 runs to 12 residues. The complete variable domain, with remaining parts taken from reference TRBV19 and TRBJ1-2, reads DGGITQSPKYLFRKEGQNVTLSCEQNLNHDAMYWYRQDPGQGLRLIYYSQIVNDFQKGDIAEGYSVSREKKESFPLTVTSAQKNPTAFYLCASSRQGNGYTFGSGTRLTVV.

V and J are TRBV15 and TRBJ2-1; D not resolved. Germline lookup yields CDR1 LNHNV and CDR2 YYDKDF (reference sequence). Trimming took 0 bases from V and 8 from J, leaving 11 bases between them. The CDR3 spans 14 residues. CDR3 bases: TGTGCCACCAGCAGAGATAGGACGTCGTATGAGCAGTTCTTC. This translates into CATSRDRTSYEQFF.

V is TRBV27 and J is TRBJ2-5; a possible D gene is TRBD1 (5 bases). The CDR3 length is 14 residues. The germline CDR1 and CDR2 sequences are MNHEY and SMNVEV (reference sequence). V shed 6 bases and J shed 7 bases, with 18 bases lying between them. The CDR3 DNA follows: TGTGCCAGCAGACCGACAGAGGCCTTTGGGACCCAGTACTTC. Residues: CASRPTEAFGTQYF.

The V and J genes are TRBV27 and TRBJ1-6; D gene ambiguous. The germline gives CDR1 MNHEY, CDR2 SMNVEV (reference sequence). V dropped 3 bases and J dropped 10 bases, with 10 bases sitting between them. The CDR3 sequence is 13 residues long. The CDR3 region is CASSLGLGSPLHF. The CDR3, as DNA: TGTGCCAGCAGTTTGGGCTTGGGCTCACCCCTCCACTTT.

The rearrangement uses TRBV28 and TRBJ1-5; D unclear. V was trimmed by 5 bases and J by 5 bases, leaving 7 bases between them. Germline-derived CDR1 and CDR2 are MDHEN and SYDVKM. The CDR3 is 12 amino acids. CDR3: CASSPIYQPQHF. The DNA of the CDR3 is TGTGCCAGCAGTCCCATTTATCAGCCCCAGCATTTT.

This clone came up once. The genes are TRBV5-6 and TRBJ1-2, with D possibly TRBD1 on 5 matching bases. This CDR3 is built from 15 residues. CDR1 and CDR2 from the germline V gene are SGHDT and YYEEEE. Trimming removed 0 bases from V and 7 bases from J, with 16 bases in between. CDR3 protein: CASSLAGTVVLGYTF. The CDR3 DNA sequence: TGTGCCAGCAGCTTGGCCGGGACGGTCGTCCTTGGCTACACCTTC.

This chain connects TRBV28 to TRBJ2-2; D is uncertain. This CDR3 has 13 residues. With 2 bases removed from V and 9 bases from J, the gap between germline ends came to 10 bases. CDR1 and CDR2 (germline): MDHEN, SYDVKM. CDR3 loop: CASSLISGRELFF. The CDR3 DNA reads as TGTGCCAGCAGTTTAATTTCTGGCCGGGAGCTGTTTTTT. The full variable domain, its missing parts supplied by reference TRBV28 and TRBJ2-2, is DVKVTQSSRYLVKRTGEKVFLECVQDMDHENMFWYRQDPGLGLRLIYFSYDVKMKEKGDIPEGYSVSREKKERFSLILESASTNQTSMYLCASSLISGRELFFGEGSRLTVL.

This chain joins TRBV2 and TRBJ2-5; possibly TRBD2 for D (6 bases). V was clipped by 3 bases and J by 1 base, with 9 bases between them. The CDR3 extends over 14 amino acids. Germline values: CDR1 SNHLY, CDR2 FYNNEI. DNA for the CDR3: TGTGCCAGCAGTGAGGGAGGCCTCCAAGAGACCCAGTACTTC. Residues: CASSEGGLQETQYF.

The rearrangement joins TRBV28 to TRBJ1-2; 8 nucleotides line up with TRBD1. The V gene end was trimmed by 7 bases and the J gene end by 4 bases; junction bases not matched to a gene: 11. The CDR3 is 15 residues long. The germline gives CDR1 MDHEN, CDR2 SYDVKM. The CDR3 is CASISGGQEGYGYTF. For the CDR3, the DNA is TGTGCCAGCATCTCAGGGGGACAGGAGGGCTATGGCTACACCTTC.

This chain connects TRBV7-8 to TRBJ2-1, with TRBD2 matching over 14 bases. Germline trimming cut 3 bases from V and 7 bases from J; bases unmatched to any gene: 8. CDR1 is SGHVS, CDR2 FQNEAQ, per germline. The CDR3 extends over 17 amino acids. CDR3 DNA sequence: TGTGCCAGCAGCTTCCCAACCGGGACTAGCGGGAGTAATGAGCAGTTCTTC. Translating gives CASSFPTGTSGSNEQFF.

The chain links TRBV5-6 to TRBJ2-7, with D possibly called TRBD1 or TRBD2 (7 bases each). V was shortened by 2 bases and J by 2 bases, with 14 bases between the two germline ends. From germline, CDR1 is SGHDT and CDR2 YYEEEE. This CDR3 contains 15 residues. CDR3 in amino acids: CASSFSRGGPYEQYF. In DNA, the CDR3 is TGTGCCAGCAGCTTCAGCAGGGGGGGACCCTACGAGCAGTACTTC.

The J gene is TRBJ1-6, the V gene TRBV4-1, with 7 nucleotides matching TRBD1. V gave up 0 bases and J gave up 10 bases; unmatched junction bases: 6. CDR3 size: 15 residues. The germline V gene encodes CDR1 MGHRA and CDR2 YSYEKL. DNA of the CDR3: TGCGCCAGCAGCCAAGAGGAAGACAGGGACTCACCCCTCCACTTT. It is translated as CASSQEEDRDSPLHF.